The sequence of this T cell receptor (beta chain) was determined in a study of beta chain features in type 1 diabetes. V lost 4 bases and J lost 10; bases outside the gene matches: 4. CDR3 length: 12 residues. Germline loops: CDR1 GTSNPN, CDR2 SVGIG (reference sequence). Study-level findings and limits: The study found fewer insertions and more deletions at VDJ junctions in type 1 diabetes patients. A potential influence of HLA type upon TCRB rearrangement remained unresolved herein.

Every participating donor gave one draw, a heparinised blood sample averaging about 110 mL. It was via CD45RO/CCR7/CD25/CD127/CD95/CD27 that CD4+ naive, central memory, regulatory and stem cell-like memory cells were sorted. The authors reverse transcribed all of the isolated RNA, so sequencing captured expressed TCRB transcripts. Clones were sequenced by immunoSEQ multiplex PCR, and TCRdb holds only the in-frame ones, with some missing. The top ten hold approximately 0.041% of the sample, which has 330,000 or so clones, around 19% seen once. This clone was counted between two and nine times. Its antigen remains unknown.

The receptor comes from a woman aged 18-29 years in good health. The V and J genes are TRBV30 and TRBJ2-1; 10 bases agree with TRBD2. The material sequenced was naive CD4+ T cells from blood. DNA of the CDR3: TGTGCCTGGAATCTAGCGGGAGTCGAGCAGTTCTTC. Encoded protein: CAWNLAGVEQFF.